The present T cell receptor beta chain was sequenced within a study of T cells in Graves' hyperthyroidism and ophthalmopathy. In its sample, this clonotype was seen many times. The source material, RNA transcripts, was used to amplify TCR beta CDR3 regions. RT-PCR in the first round (using the HTBI primer set) targeted the TCR CDR3. TCRdb called the multiplex PCR reads again in MiXCR, with one record for every CDR3 protein. The table lists 500,000 to 550,000 distinct CDR3 sequences, 15% to 20% of them singletons. Sample: blood. This receptor was obtained from a man in his forties or fifties with Graves' ophthalmopathy.

CDR3 in DNA: TGTGCCAGCAGCCAAGAGGGACTAGCGGGGAGATATGCTAGCACAGATACGCAGTATTTT. Translated, it gives CASSQEGLAGRYASTDTQYF. The J gene is TRBJ2-3, the V gene TRBV3-1; 13 bases agree with TRBD2. J gave up 0 bases and V 0 bases, and 9 bases lay outside the gene matches. CDR3 size: 20 residues. Germline CDR1 reads LGHDT; CDR2 reads YNNKEL (reference sequence).